This entry describes one T cell receptor beta chain. Its antigen remains unknown. Repertoires were generated with immunoSEQ multiplex PCR, while TCRdb's copy carries only in-frame clones and drops some. The sample has around 41,000 clones, 84% seen once. CD4 enrichment then naive enrichment separated naive from memory CD4+ cells. For approximately eleven days, some 9.7 x 10^4 sorted CD4+ cells grew with T cell-depleted PBMCs and CEF. These data are taken from a study of CD4 T cells in relation to SARS-CoV-2 and coronaviruses. About the study: PBMCs were cultured with antigen for less than twelve days before TCR beta sequencing.

The CDR3 has 14 residues. Germline CDR1 reads SGHDT; CDR2 reads YYEEEE. J lost 10 bases, V lost 2 bases, and 3 bases had no gene match. The source of this sequence is an adult with COVID-19. The specimen sequenced was naive CD4+ T cells from PBMCs, cultured in vitro. Subset of the sample: naive CD4+ T cells isolated by negative enrichment. V is TRBV5-6 and J is TRBJ2-1, with 13 bases aligning to TRBD2. This chain's CDR3 is CASSLGLAGVEQFF. The CDR3 DNA reads TGTGCCAGCAGCTTAGGACTAGCGGGAGTCGAGCAGTTCTTC.